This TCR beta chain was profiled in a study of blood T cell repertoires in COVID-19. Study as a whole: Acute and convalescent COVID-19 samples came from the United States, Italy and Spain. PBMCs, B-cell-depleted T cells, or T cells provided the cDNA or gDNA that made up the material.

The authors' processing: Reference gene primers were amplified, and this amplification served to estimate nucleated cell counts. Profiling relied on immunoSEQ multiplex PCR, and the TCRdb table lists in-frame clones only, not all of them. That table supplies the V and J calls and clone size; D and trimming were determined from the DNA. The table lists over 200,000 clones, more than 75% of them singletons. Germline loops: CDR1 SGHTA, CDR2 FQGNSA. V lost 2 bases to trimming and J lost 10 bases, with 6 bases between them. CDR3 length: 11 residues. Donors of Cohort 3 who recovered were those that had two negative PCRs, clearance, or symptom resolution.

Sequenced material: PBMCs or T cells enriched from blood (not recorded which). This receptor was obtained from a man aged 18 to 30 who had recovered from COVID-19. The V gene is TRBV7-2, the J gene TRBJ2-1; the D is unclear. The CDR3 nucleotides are TGTGCCAGCAGCTTATTCACAGAGCAGTTCTTC. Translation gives CASSLFTEQFF.